The 15 T cell receptor beta chains in this list originate from one sample, sequenced in a study of cytomegalovirus exposure and HLA in healthy donors. Both 60 Vbeta primers and 13 Jbeta primers went into the PCR. The assay was immunoSEQ multiplex PCR, and TCRdb's table has in-frame clones only and misses some. The table includes around 150,000 clones, around 80% detected once. Input material: PBMCs. The origin of the receptors is a man in his forties in good health and CMV-seropositive.

Only a few counts were recorded for this clone. This sequence joins TRBV7-5 and TRBJ1-4. TRBV7-5 is an annotated pseudogene. The CDR3 runs 17 residues. CDR3 amino acids: CARSRRRRGAQDEKLFF. CDR3 sequence (DNA): TGTGCCAGAAGCCGGAGAAGGAGGGGCGCTCAGGATGAAAAACTGTTTTTT.

The rearrangement uses TRBV5-6 and TRBJ2-5; D possibly corresponds to TRBD1 (7 bases). The CDR3 extends over 19 amino acids. Germline V CDR1 and CDR2: SGHDT, YYEEEE. Trimming removed 0 bases from V and 3 bases from J, with 24 bases in between. The CDR3: CASSLVPSGAIDREETQYF. The CDR3, as DNA: TGTGCCAGCAGCTTGGTTCCTTCGGGGGCCATCGACAGGGAAGAGACCCAGTACTTC.

This chain connects TRBV25-1 to TRBJ2-3, with D hard to call. The length of the CDR3 is 12 residues. V shed 4 bases and J shed 7 bases, with 9 bases lying between them. Germline V gives CDR1 MGHDK, CDR2 SYGVNS. Written as DNA, the CDR3 is TGTGCCAGCAGTGCGAACTCGAATACGCAGTATTTT. Residues: CASSANSNTQYF.

The rearrangement joins TRBV5-1 to TRBJ1-2; no reliable D call. V was cut by 4 bases and J by 3 bases, with 13 bases left in between. The CDR3 runs to 14 residues. CDR1 SGHRS and CDR2 YFSETQ come from the germline V gene. The CDR3, as DNA: TGCGCCAGCAGCCCCGGAGGAGGAGACTATGGCTACACCTTC. Translation gives CASSPGGGDYGYTF.

This chain uses TRBV2 with TRBJ2-3; 7 nucleotides agree with TRBD2. In germline, CDR1 is SNHLY, CDR2 FYNNEI. This CDR3 comprises 14 residues. V shed 4 bases and J 4 bases; nucleotides not matched to a gene: 5. The CDR3 DNA reads TGTGCCAGCAGTGGCGGGAGTCCCGCAGATACGCAGTATTTT. Its protein product is CASSGGSPADTQYF. The full variable domain, with the rest looked up from reference TRBV2 and TRBJ2-3, is EPEVTQTPSHQVTQMGQEVILRCVPISNHLYFYWYRQILGQKVEFLVSFYNNEISEKSEIFDDQFSVERPDGSNFTLKIRSTKLEDSAMYFCASSGGSPADTQYFGPGTRLTVL.

This rearrangement joins TRBV28 to TRBJ1-3, with TRBD1 matching 7 bases. CDR1 and CDR2 (germline): MDHEN, SYDVKM. CDR3 length: 16 amino acids. Trimming at V came to 4 bases and at J to 0 bases, leaving 6 bases not matched to a gene. CDR3 region: CASSWDSFYSGNTIYF. CDR3 DNA: TGTGCCAGCAGTTGGGACAGCTTTTACTCTGGAAACACCATATATTTT.

The chain uses TRBV30 and TRBJ2-7; 7 nucleotides line up with TRBD2. The length of the CDR3 is 18 residues. CDR1 is GTSNPN, CDR2 SVGIG, per germline (reference sequence). The V gene end was trimmed by 3 bases and the J gene end by 2 bases; junction bases not matched to a gene: 19. The CDR3 DNA follows: TGTGCCTGGAGCGCCTTTGGAGCGGGGAGCCCGATCGCCTACGAGCAGTACTTC. Its translation: CAWSAFGAGSPIAYEQYF.

The genes are TRBV5-4 and TRBJ2-3; 7 positions agree with TRBD2. The CDR3 consists of 16 residues. CDR1 is SGHNT, CDR2 YYREEE, per germline (reference sequence). V lost 3 bases and J lost 0; bases outside the gene matches: 7. The CDR3 nucleotides are TGTGCCAGCAGCTCTCAGCGGGAATCTAGCACAGATACGCAGTATTTT. It is translated as CASSSQRESSTDTQYF.

The chain joins TRBV6-5 to TRBJ2-7; a weak D match, TRBD2 (5 bases). CDR1 MNHEY and CDR2 SVGAGI come from the germline V gene. This CDR3 has 14 residues. Trimming stripped 6 bases from V and 0 bases from J, with 12 bases between. The CDR3 region is CASRLLVSSYEQYF. In nucleotides, the CDR3 is TGTGCCAGCAGGTTACTAGTGAGCTCCTACGAGCAGTACTTC.

V is TRBV5-6 and J is TRBJ1-3; D ambiguous. Germline V gives CDR1 SGHDT, CDR2 YYEEEE. The germline V and J ends were trimmed by 4 bases and 0 bases, with 11 bases remaining between them. This CDR3 has 15 residues. CDR3 DNA sequence: TGTGCCAGCAGCAGCGCCACCCACTCTGGAAACACCATATATTTT. As protein: CASSSATHSGNTIYF. Drawing the rest from reference TRBV5-6 and TRBJ1-3, the complete variable domain is DAGVTQSPTHLIKTRGQQVTLRCSPKSGHDTVSWYQQALGQGPQFIFQYYEEEERQRGNFPDRFSGHQFPNYSSELNVNALLLGDSALYLCASSSATHSGNTIYFGEGSWLTVV.

This sequence joins TRBV7-2 and TRBJ1-2; no reliable D call. CDR1 is SGHTA and CDR2 is FQGNSA in the germline V gene. CDR3 length: 14 amino acids. V shed 1 base and J shed 3 bases, with 9 bases lying between them. DNA of the CDR3: TGTGCCAGCAGCTTAGATAGCAGTTACTATGGCTACACCTTC. Its translation is CASSLDSSYYGYTF.

This clone was seen once. The chain recombines TRBV6-4 with TRBJ1-2, with D tentatively TRBD1 (5 bases). Germline V lookup: CDR1 MRHNA, CDR2 SNTAGT. The CDR3 has 16 amino acids. The V gene lost 2 bases and the J gene lost 7 bases, with 20 bases spanning the gap. CDR3 coding DNA: TGTGCCAGCAGTGACCGACCACAGGCTCGATATGGTGGCTACACCTTC. It codes for CASSDRPQARYGGYTF.

The chain joins TRBV30 to TRBJ2-3, with D possibly TRBD2 on 7 matching bases. Trimming shortened V by 1 base and J by 1 base, and 15 bases separated the two germline ends. The CDR3 extends over 16 amino acids. Germline CDR1 and CDR2: GTSNPN and SVGIG (reference sequence). CDR3 in DNA: TGTGCCTGGAGTGACTTGAGGGGGAGGGGCACAGATACGCAGTATTTT. Translated, it gives CAWSDLRGRGTDTQYF.

The CDR3 region is CASDELAALYNEQFF. Here the CDR3 DNA reads TGTGCCAGCGACGAACTAGCGGCGCTCTACAATGAGCAGTTCTTC. This chain connects TRBV27 to TRBJ2-1, with 8 bases matching TRBD2. The CDR3 is made up of 15 amino acids. With V trimmed by 8 bases and J by 3 bases, 9 bases remained unmatched. The germline gives CDR1 MNHEY, CDR2 SMNVEV (reference sequence).

The rearrangement joins TRBV19 to TRBJ1-1, with D perhaps TRBD1 (5 bases). The V and J ends lost 3 bases and 2 bases respectively, with 7 bases between them. In germline, CDR1 is LNHDA, CDR2 SQIVND (reference sequence). The CDR3 covers 13 residues. CDR3 region: CASSMTVNTEAFF. The CDR3 DNA reads TGTGCCAGTAGTATGACAGTTAACACTGAAGCTTTCTTT.